This entry concerns a single T cell receptor beta chain. Its target is unknown. Depth targeted 1 in 200,000 to 1 in 1 million T cells, averaging approximately 9.3x coverage per clonotype. Some clones are missing from TCRdb's copy, which holds only in-frame ones; the method was immunoSEQ multiplex PCR. Among 100,000 to 150,000 clones listed, 80% to 90% were seen once. This CDR3 spans 16 amino acids. V lost 2 bases, J lost 7 bases, and 10 bases stayed unmatched. The V gene's germline CDR1 is MDHEN and CDR2 SYDVKM. The sample belongs to a study of cytotoxic CD8 clonotypes in ibrutinib-treated CLL. At the level of the study: A median 12 months of treatment, range 6 to 36, preceded the collection of response samples. Study-level points and caveats: Clonality, elevated at ibrutinib response, dropped back toward baseline at progression.

The TCR was taken from a human donor with chronic lymphocytic leukemia. The sequenced sample was PBMCs, obtained after 24 months of ibrutinib treatment. The chain employs TRBV28 and TRBJ1-4; TRBD1 matches at 7 bases. Written as DNA, the CDR3 is TGTGCCAGCAGTTTAGGTAGAGGGACAGAGAGTGAAAAACTGTTTTTT. Residues: CASSLGRGTESEKLFF. The full variable domain, rest sourced from reference TRBV28 and TRBJ1-4, is DVKVTQSSRYLVKRTGEKVFLECVQDMDHENMFWYRQDPGLGLRLIYFSYDVKMKEKGDIPEGYSVSREKKERFSLILESASTNQTSMYLCASSLGRGTESEKLFFGSGTQLSVL.